This TCR beta chain is from a study of cytomegalovirus exposure and HLA in healthy donors. Overall study context: The 100 to 150 validation repertoires used the same platform as the 500 to 700 first-cohort repertoires, a later analysis reported.

Points from the study as a whole: Associated with cytomegalovirus, according to the listing, were some 150 TCR beta chains.

Concerning this clone itself: Its antigen is not identified.

Assay used: immunoSEQ multiplex PCR; TCRdb lists only in-frame clones, some missing. The data contain roughly 120,000 clones, roughly 89% of them seen just once; the ten biggest clones take up 3% to 4%. The CDR3 is 14 residues long. Per germline, CDR1 SNHLY and CDR2 FYNNEI. V was pared by 5 bases and J by 4 bases, with 11 bases between. The V call is TRBV2, the J call TRBJ1-4; D might be TRBD1 (6 bases). This TCR was recovered from a man aged 25-45 years in good health and CMV-seronegative. The sequencing input was PBMCs. CDR3 nucleotide sequence: TGTGCCAGCAGTCTAAACAGGGATAATGAAAAACTGTTTTTT. Amino acids: CASSLNRDNEKLFF. Complete variable domain (other parts from reference TRBV2 and TRBJ1-4): EPEVTQTPSHQVTQMGQEVILRCVPISNHLYFYWYRQILGQKVEFLVSFYNNEISEKSEIFDDQFSVERPDGSNFTLKIRSTKLEDSAMYFCASSLNRDNEKLFFGSGTQLSVL.